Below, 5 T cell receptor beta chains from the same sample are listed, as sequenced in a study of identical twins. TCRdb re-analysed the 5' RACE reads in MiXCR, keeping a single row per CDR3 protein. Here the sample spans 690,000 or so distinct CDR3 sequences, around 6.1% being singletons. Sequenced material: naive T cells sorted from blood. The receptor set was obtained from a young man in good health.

The CDR3 protein is CSAGGRGLDEQYF. CDR3 DNA sequence: TGCAGTGCAGGAGGAAGGGGGCTCGACGAGCAGTACTTC. V and J are TRBV20-1 and TRBJ2-7; 7 positions agree with TRBD1. The V gene end was trimmed by 6 bases and the J gene end by 5 bases; junction bases not matched to a gene: 10. Germline V CDR1 and CDR2: DFQATT, SNEGSKA (reference sequence). The CDR3 runs to 13 residues.

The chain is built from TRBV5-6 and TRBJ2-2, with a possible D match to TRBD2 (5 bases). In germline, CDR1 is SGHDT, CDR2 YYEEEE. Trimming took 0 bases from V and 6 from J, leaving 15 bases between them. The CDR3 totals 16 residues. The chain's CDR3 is CASSLGTRPWPGELFF. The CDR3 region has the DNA TGTGCCAGCAGCTTGGGAACTAGACCCTGGCCCGGGGAGCTGTTTTTT.

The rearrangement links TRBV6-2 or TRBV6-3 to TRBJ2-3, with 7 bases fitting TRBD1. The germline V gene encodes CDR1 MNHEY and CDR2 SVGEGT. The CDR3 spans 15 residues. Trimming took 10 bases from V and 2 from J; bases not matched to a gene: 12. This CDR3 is CATRGQAIFTDTQYF. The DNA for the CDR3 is TGTGCCACCAGAGGACAGGCAATCTTCACAGATACGCAGTATTTT.

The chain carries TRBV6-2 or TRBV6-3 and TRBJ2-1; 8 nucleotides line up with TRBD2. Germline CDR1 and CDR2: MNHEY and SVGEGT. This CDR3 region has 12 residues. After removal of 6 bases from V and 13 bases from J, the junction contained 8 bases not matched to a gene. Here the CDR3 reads CASSLSREGQFF. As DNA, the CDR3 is TGTGCCAGCAGCCTCTCACGGGAGGGCCAGTTCTTC.

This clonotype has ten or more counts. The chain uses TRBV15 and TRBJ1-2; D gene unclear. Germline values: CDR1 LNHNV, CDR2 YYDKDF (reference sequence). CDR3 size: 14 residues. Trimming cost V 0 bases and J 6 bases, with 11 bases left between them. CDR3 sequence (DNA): TGTGCCACCAGCAGAGATCATGGAGTAGATGGCTACACCTTC. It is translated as CATSRDHGVDGYTF. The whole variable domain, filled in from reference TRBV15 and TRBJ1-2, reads DAMVIQNPRYQVTQFGKPVTLSCSQTLNHNVMYWYQQKSSQAPKLLFHYYDKDFNNEADTPDNFQSRRPNTSFCFLDIRSPGLGDTAMYLCATSRDHGVDGYTFGSGTRLTVV.